This TCR beta chain is drawn from a study of early T cells in non-severe SARS-CoV-2 infection (dated by TCRdb to the early 2020s). Broadly, across the study: Bulk RNA from unsorted whole blood was used for TCR sequencing, so alpha and beta chains could not be paired.

Details on this clonotype: Its antigen is unknown. Base qualities are not recorded, but no much larger clone differs from it by a single base.

Results the study describes overall, beyond this receptor: VDJdb matching was skewed toward anti-spike CD8 responses and likely underestimated virus-specific expansions, missing private and CD4 specificities.

This was a case-control study nested in a cohort of healthcare workers in London, UK, who had nasopharyngeal swab PCR tests and blood samples taken every week. Between 23 and 31 March 2020, the week of the UK lockdown, healthcare workers were enrolled and then followed up weekly for as long as 16 weeks. The library relied on 5' RACE. TCRdb lists the instrument as NextSeq 500. The TCR library protocol attached unique molecular identifiers to individual cDNA molecules to correct for sequencing error and PCR bias. Both TCR alpha and beta chains were sequenced, and tight co-correlation was observed between alpha and beta sequence abundances in each sample. The published analysis was carried out like this. Decombinator V4 was used to annotate the V gene, J gene and CDR3 of the TCR sequences. TCRs were defined as expanded if a significant change between any two time points was detected under a Poisson model with p below 0.0001. TCR abundances were normalised to the total number of TCRs sequenced per sample and expressed as counts per million. VDJdb, accessed 1 November 2021, was searched for CMV, EBV and SARS-CoV-2 annotated TCRs, excluding TCRs annotated for multiple antigens. TCRdb reprocessed the public reads (quality trimming at Q25 with fastp, clone calling with MiXCR) and kept in-frame beta chains. For every CDR3 protein sequence, its rows merge into one entry that carries the most common genes and DNA. For this entry, the V and J calls and clone size follow TCRdb and not the study's own pipeline. The sample data list 30,000 to 40,000 distinct CDR3 sequences, and less than 8.5% of these were observed just once. The top ten clones comprise more than 10% of the sample.

The sequences come from whole blood, collected at baseline. The receptor comes from an adult who was a healthcare worker with PCR-confirmed SARS-CoV-2 infection or an uninfected control (not recorded which).

The DNA reads TGCAGTGCTAGAGATTGGACAGGGAATCAGCCCCAGCATTTT. Its protein is CSARDWTGNQPQHF. This chain joins TRBV20-1 to TRBJ1-5; 8 junctional bases match TRBD1. V trim: 0 bases; J trim: 4 bases; unmatched bases: 2. Taken from the germline V gene (reference sequence), the CDR1 and CDR2 loops are DFQATT and SNEGSKA. The CDR3 spans 14 residues, from the cysteine through the phenylalanine. Of the read, only the CDR3 DNA is kept; its 42 bases are in frame from base 1.